A selection of T cell receptor beta chains follows, all from one sample in a study of metastatic and nonmetastatic thyroid tumors. TCRdb re-called the PCR reads via MiXCR. The sample carries 35,000 to 50,000 clones, about 14% recorded once. The sequencing input was blood. The source of these receptors is a female donor with papillary thyroid cancer or a benign thyroid nodule (not recorded which). Some clones in this sample may be carry-over from other donors' samples. Both conserved end residues are trimmed from each CDR3. The order of the fields is clone size, V gene, J gene, CDR3 protein. Clone size is not always given. Where it is, it says once, few, many or a class for expanded clones.

clone_size: many; v_call: TRBV20-1; j_call: TRBJ2-3; cdr3_aa: SASGSGSSSDTQY
clone_size: -; v_call: TRBV2; j_call: TRBJ2-1; cdr3_aa: AVSGGSYNEQF
clone_size: many; v_call: TRBV20-1; j_call: TRBJ1-4; cdr3_aa: SASWFKQNNEKLF
clone_size: many; v_call: TRBV10-3; j_call: TRBJ1-3; cdr3_aa: AIRETGFSGNTIY
clone_size: many; v_call: TRBV5-1; j_call: TRBJ1-6; cdr3_aa: ASSFSPPGSDSPLH
clone_size: many; v_call: TRBV28; j_call: TRBJ1-4; cdr3_aa: ASSRQGSEKLF
clone_size: many; v_call: TRBV30; j_call: TRBJ1-5; cdr3_aa: AWSTQGSQPQH
clone_size: -; v_call: TRBV9; j_call: TRBJ1-1; cdr3_aa: ASNGANIEAF
clone_size: many; v_call: TRBV2; j_call: TRBJ1-1; cdr3_aa: ATRTGAMGWAF
clone_size: many; v_call: TRBV7-9; j_call: TRBJ1-2; cdr3_aa: ASSLASTGDGYT
clone_size: -; v_call: TRBV27; j_call: TRBJ1-1; cdr3_aa: VSSQTYGVREAF
clone_size: many; v_call: TRBV3-1; j_call: TRBJ2-2; cdr3_aa: ASSQAVFGGELF
clone_size: many; v_call: TRBV20-1; j_call: TRBJ1-6; cdr3_aa: SARGPGVSPLH
clone_size: many; v_call: TRBV7-3; j_call: TRBJ2-1; cdr3_aa: ASSPSGRNYNEQF
clone_size: many; v_call: TRBV5-5; j_call: TRBJ2-1; cdr3_aa: ASSLADQGKRNEQF
clone_size: -; v_call: TRBV7-8; j_call: TRBJ2-7; cdr3_aa: ASSAGGNLGEQY
clone_size: many; v_call: TRBV4-1; j_call: TRBJ1-1; cdr3_aa: ASRIVQGANTEAF
clone_size: -; v_call: TRBV6-4; j_call: TRBJ1-5; cdr3_aa: ASSDGANSWGLGNQPQH
clone_size: many; v_call: TRBV24-1; j_call: TRBJ2-5; cdr3_aa: ATSEATGGGRETQY
clone_size: -; v_call: TRBV12-3/TRBV12-4; j_call: TRBJ2-5; cdr3_aa: ASSLSLEWAETQY
clone_size: many; v_call: TRBV6-1; j_call: TRBJ2-5; cdr3_aa: ATLGLAAGGETQY
clone_size: many; v_call: TRBV7-8; j_call: TRBJ2-6; cdr3_aa: ASSLDMYSGANVLT
clone_size: many; v_call: TRBV15; j_call: TRBJ1-5; cdr3_aa: ATSRDEGNQPQH
clone_size: -; v_call: TRBV18; j_call: TRBJ1-4; cdr3_aa: ASSQSLRGAANEKLF
clone_size: many; v_call: TRBV10-2; j_call: TRBJ2-3; cdr3_aa: AASETSDTQY
clone_size: many; v_call: TRBV4-2; j_call: TRBJ2-1; cdr3_aa: ASSQGFIARTILNNEQF
clone_size: many; v_call: TRBV19; j_call: TRBJ2-3; cdr3_aa: ASSMRGGTSGKGGTQY
clone_size: few; v_call: TRBV6-1; j_call: TRBJ1-6; cdr3_aa: ASSLQEDNSPLH
clone_size: medium-sized; v_call: TRBV28; j_call: TRBJ2-2; cdr3_aa: ASNERGWTGELF
clone_size: many; v_call: TRBV11-3; j_call: TRBJ2-1; cdr3_aa: ASSLIGDSYNEQF
clone_size: many; v_call: TRBV2; j_call: TRBJ2-1; cdr3_aa: ASGGLGYNEQF
clone_size: many; v_call: TRBV6-1; j_call: TRBJ2-5; cdr3_aa: ASSDQGPPETQY
clone_size: medium-sized; v_call: TRBV6-6; j_call: TRBJ2-7; cdr3_aa: ASSYSPGTYEQY
clone_size: medium-sized; v_call: TRBV28; j_call: TRBJ2-7; cdr3_aa: ASSSARMDSYEQY
clone_size: -; v_call: TRBV30; j_call: TRBJ2-7; cdr3_aa: AWTGASGYYEQY
clone_size: few; v_call: TRBV27; j_call: TRBJ2-1; cdr3_aa: ASSLLDSANEQF
clone_size: many; v_call: TRBV20-1; j_call: TRBJ2-1; cdr3_aa: SARVRAGASYNEQF
clone_size: many; v_call: TRBV19; j_call: TRBJ1-5; cdr3_aa: ASSGTANQPQH
clone_size: few; v_call: TRBV27; j_call: TRBJ2-5; cdr3_aa: ASSRGGVFTETQY
clone_size: many; v_call: TRBV19; j_call: TRBJ1-1; cdr3_aa: ASSVLARGAEAF
clone_size: medium-sized; v_call: TRBV6-1; j_call: TRBJ2-7; cdr3_aa: ASHYEQY
clone_size: many; v_call: TRBV2; j_call: TRBJ1-6; cdr3_aa: ASSEGGLGGSPLH
clone_size: many; v_call: TRBV19; j_call: TRBJ2-7; cdr3_aa: ASSAGHEYEQY
clone_size: -; v_call: TRBV7-9; j_call: TRBJ1-3; cdr3_aa: ASSGGGGFGSTIY
clone_size: many; v_call: TRBV27; j_call: TRBJ2-7; cdr3_aa: ASSFTSASYEQY
clone_size: many; v_call: TRBV6-1; j_call: TRBJ1-3; cdr3_aa: ASRKEASGNTIY
clone_size: -; v_call: TRBV12-3/TRBV12-4; j_call: TRBJ2-1; cdr3_aa: ASSPGARSSYNEQF
clone_size: many; v_call: TRBV4-1; j_call: TRBJ2-1; cdr3_aa: ASSQDQSGVYNEQF
clone_size: many; v_call: TRBV25-1; j_call: TRBJ1-6; cdr3_aa: ASSPRRDGPNSPLH